Sequencing of this TCR beta chain was carried out in a study of lung T cells in sarcoidosis with Löfgren's syndrome. Background on the study: Repertoire analyses centered on Löfgren's syndrome patients. Study-wide points: Shared TRAV12-1 and TRBV2 CDR3 motifs were reported across several patients. TRAV12-1 and TRBV2 were reportedly most expanded in Löfgren's patients.

Germline-derived CDR1 and CDR2 are MNHEY and SMNVEV (reference sequence). CDR3 length: 17 amino acids. TCRdb ran MiXCR on the reads and lists one entry per CDR3 protein. The data contain about 63,000 distinct CDR3 sequences, over 20% of them singletons. Comments on this clonotype: What it recognizes is unknown. At one of its ends the junction is not consistent with the germline gene, which may arise from a read error.

This TCR was sampled from a human donor with sarcoidosis (Löfgren's syndrome or another form), or a control subject (not recorded which). The chain employs TRBV27 and TRBJ1-1; D is unresolved. Sequenced material: CD4+ T cells from PBMCs. The CDR3 DNA reads as TGCGCCAGCAGCCCAGAAAAGGCACAGCTAATGAACACTGAAGCTTTCTTT. It translates to CASSPEKAQLMNTEAFF.